The present T cell receptor (beta chain) was sequenced within a study of Ad26.COV2.S vaccination and SARS-CoV-2 variants. About the research overall: Participants got Ad26.COV2.S intramuscularly, once or twice 56 days apart.

The length of the CDR3 is 15 residues. Germline V gives CDR1 WSHSY, CDR2 SAAADI. V shed 6 bases, J shed 2 bases, and the junction held 10 bases outside the gene matches. Assay used: immunoSEQ multiplex PCR; TCRdb lists only in-frame clones, some missing. The repertoire holds fewer than 400,000 clones, with almost 90% as singletons. Study-level points and caveats: Post-vaccination spike-specific CD8+ and CD4+ T cell responses reportedly had substantial breadth.

Treatment meaning: approximately 18 received Ad26.COV2.S at low or high dose, single or two shots; several received placebo; per-sample allocation not given. All samples were drawn on day 63, counting from the first vaccine or placebo injection. The donor was a Boston adult aged 18-55 years. With regard to this clone: What it recognizes is unknown.

The sequences come from peripheral blood, collected in a trial of Ad26.COV2.S vaccine versus placebo. This TCR derives from a person between 18 and 65 years old who received the Ad26.COV2.S COVID-19 vaccine or a placebo. This rearrangement joins TRBV10-2 to TRBJ2-7; 7 bases agree with TRBD1. CDR3 sequence reads: CASSQDSGGPYEQYF. DNA for the CDR3: TGCGCCAGCAGCCAAGACTCAGGGGGTCCCTACGAGCAGTACTTC.